This TCR beta chain appears in the sequencing data of a study of somatic mutations in cytotoxic T cells in rheumatoid arthritis. Study-wide background: Purity of nearly 100% was reached when some V beta antibody-stained T-cell populations were flow-sorted, including V beta1+ cells sequenced for TCRB. General study points: Measured CD8+ T-cell clonality, a value compared between rheumatoid arthritis patients and age-matched healthy controls, did not differ significantly. Unidentified antigens were the targets of the expanded CD8+ clones. Over 20% of CD8+ cells belonged to the largest CD8+ clone in about an eighth of the 65 patients.

With regard to this clone: Antigen specificity is unknown.

Germline CDR1 reads MNHNS; CDR2 reads SASEGT. The CDR3 covers 17 residues. The V and J ends lost 2 bases and 4 bases, in that order; junction bases with no gene match: 9. Produced via immunoSEQ multiplex PCR; TCRdb's table is partial and in-frame only. The sample has 2,000 to 3,000 clones; approximately 80% are singletons. The chain is built from TRBV6-1 and TRBJ2-3; 10 bases match TRBD2. This TCR derives from a woman aged 70-85 years with rheumatoid arthritis. The material sequenced was CD8+ T cells sorted from blood. In DNA form, the CDR3 reads TGTGCCAGCAGTGAACCTTTAAGCCTAGCGGGAGCAGATACGCAGTATTTT. This translates into CASSEPLSLAGADTQYF.